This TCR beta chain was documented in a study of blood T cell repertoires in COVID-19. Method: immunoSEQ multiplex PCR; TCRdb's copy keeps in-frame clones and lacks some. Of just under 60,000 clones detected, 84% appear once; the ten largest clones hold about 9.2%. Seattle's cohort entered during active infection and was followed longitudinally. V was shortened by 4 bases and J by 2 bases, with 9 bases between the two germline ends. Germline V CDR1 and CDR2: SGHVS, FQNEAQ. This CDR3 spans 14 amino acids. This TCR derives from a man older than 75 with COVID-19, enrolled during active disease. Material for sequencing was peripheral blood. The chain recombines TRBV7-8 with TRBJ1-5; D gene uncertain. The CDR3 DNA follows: TGTGCCAGCAGCTCGGGAGGGCGCAATCAGCCCCAGCATTTT. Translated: CASSSGGRNQPQHF.